Here is one T cell receptor beta chain with its context. Its target is unknown. These data come from a study of type 1 and type 2 diabetes patients. Study-wide background: The cohort mixed type 1 diabetes, type 2 diabetes and nondiabetic donors. T cells were magnetically sorted from PBMCs as CD4+ or CD8+ subsets.

Genomic DNA was the PCR template. Multiplex PCR with 30 forward and 13 reverse primers amplified the TCR beta CDR3. TCRdb reprocessed the multiplex PCR reads with MiXCR, giving one entry per CDR3 protein. The sample consists of 250,000 or so distinct CDR3 sequences, roughly 50% of them appearing once. Study conclusions and caveats: A median of one highly-expanded CD4+ clone, covering approximately 4% of reads, occurred in type 2 diabetes. Some T1D-only expanded clones might appear in more T2D or control samples.

Trimming took 6 bases from V and 2 from J, leaving 18 bases between them. The germline V gene encodes CDR1 WSHSY and CDR2 SAAADI. CDR3 size: 16 residues. The V and J genes are TRBV10-2 and TRBJ2-3; tentatively, D is TRBD2 (5 bases). Source material: peripheral blood mononuclear cells (PBMCs). The sequence derives from a man younger than 35 with type 2 diabetes. DNA of the CDR3: TGCGCCAGCAGCCCCTGGACTGCGGATAACACAGATACGCAGTATTTT. Its translation is CASSPWTADNTDTQYF.